This TCR beta chain was identified during a study of shared clonotypes between healthy human individuals (dated by TCRdb to about 2020). For context, the study as a whole: The cohort comprised two women and a few men aged 18 to 49 years. For each donor, CD4 naive and CD4 memory were each run on three plates, CD8 naive on two plates, and CD8 memory on one plate. To estimate repertoire size and how much clonotypes are shared between individuals, the study performed deep sequencing of blood TCR repertoires from five healthy adults. Libraries were prepared and TCR repertoires were sequenced by different laboratories using diverse techniques, in order to increase sequencing depth and limit assay-specific biases. Between about 0.85 and 9.5 billion PBMCs per donor were obtained by leukapheresis.

Here V drops 5 bases and J drops 8 bases, and the junction holds 11 bases not matched to any gene. CDR1 SGHRS and CDR2 YFSETQ were looked up in the germline V gene. Measured from the cysteine to the phenylalanine, the CDR3 is 16 residues long. Only CDR3 DNA is held: 48 bases, read in frame from base 1. What the work shows at the level of the full study, not this receptor alone: Rarefaction of sorted-subset datasets indicated incomplete sequencing despite the large sequencing depth. Sharing across several donors was observed for around 5% of naive CD4, over 3% of naive CD8, 2% to 2.5% of memory CD4, and about 0.4% of memory CD8 clonotypes. Naive subsets generally had larger estimated clonotype richness than memory subsets did. Clonotypes shared by all four sorted-subset donors showed higher generation probabilities than non-shared clonotypes. The small number of donors limited the genetic and exposure-history diversity represented. Pairwise subsampling led to the expectation that sequencing depth would affect the degree of clonotype sharing among donors. Sampling was limited to blood, and TCR repertoires in tissue likely differ from TCR repertoires in blood.

Concerning this clone itself: Its antigen is not yet known. Per-base qualities were not stored, and no clone one base away is much larger.

Using the deep immunoSEQ assay, multiplex PCR amplified TCR CDR3 regions from genomic DNA. For each cell subset, the extracted genomic DNA was distributed evenly across all wells of several immunoSEQ 96-well plates, and each plate served as one replicate. For sorted subsets, 150 to 250 ng of genomic DNA, equivalent to roughly 30,000 T cell genomes, went into each replicate PCR. Purified libraries were quantified with a Qubit 3.0 fluorometer, sized on a Bioanalyzer 2100, and re-quantified with the KAPA Library Quantification kit. Each immunoSEQ 96-well plate was sequenced on its own single-read 150-cycle Illumina NextSeq 550 flow cell. As for the authors' bioinformatics: Because the immunoSEQ output included only junctional sequences and no quality scores, the filtering could not be the same as the filtering used for full-length reads. To assign V/J genes and CDR3, sequences were annotated against IMGT germline references using PyIR, a Python wrapper for IgBLAST v1.9. Reads were removed for weak V/J assignments (E-value above 1e-6), missing CDR3, stop codons, out-of-frame junctions, or ambiguous translated residues. V3J clonotypes were defined as sequences sharing the same inferred V gene, J gene, and CDR3 amino acid sequence. Percentage overlap between repertoires was calculated by dividing the number of shared unique clonotypes by the size of the smaller repertoire. RTK rarefaction, the Chao1 estimator, and Recon v2.1 estimates of unobserved clonotypes were used to assess repertoire richness. Generation probabilities were computed with OLGA for all TCRbeta clonotypes obtained by the gDNA method from four donors. Sourced from immuneACCESS, this table was stored by TCRdb with only in-frame sequences that have V and J called. A share of the clones is absent; for the studies checked, an unresolved V gene accounts for under half, and the remainder has no known explanation. D and trimming come from the DNA, and the V and J calls and clone size come from that table. Within this sample are roughly 2 million clones, with 85% to 95% of them counted one time only. Of the sample, around 0.13% is held by the ten largest clones.

The donors were healthy, HIV-negative adults with no recently reported acute infections or vaccinations. Every donor was a Caucasian adult living in Nashville, Tennessee, USA. CD4+ T cells were enriched by magnetic negative selection; naive cells were then positively selected on CD45RA, and the negative fraction formed the memory subset. After blood collection by leukapheresis, PBMCs were isolated using Ficoll-Histopaque density gradient centrifugation and then cryopreserved in the vapor phase of liquid nitrogen. Purity and quantity of every magnetically sorted T cell population were checked by analytical flow cytometry. Genomic DNA was isolated from each sorted fraction and quantified by UV absorbance on a Nanodrop 2000c.

The sequence is built from TRBV5-1 and TRBJ2-1; TRBD2 fits 12 bases in the junction. The sequencing input was naive CD4+ T cells sorted from blood. The sample's cell subset or site label is to be understood as: CD45RA+ positively selected. The clonotype originates from a man aged 18 to 30 in good health. The base sequence is TGCGCCAGCAGTTTTCGGACTAGCGGGATAAGTGATGAGCAGTTCTTC. This encodes CASSFRTSGISDEQFF.